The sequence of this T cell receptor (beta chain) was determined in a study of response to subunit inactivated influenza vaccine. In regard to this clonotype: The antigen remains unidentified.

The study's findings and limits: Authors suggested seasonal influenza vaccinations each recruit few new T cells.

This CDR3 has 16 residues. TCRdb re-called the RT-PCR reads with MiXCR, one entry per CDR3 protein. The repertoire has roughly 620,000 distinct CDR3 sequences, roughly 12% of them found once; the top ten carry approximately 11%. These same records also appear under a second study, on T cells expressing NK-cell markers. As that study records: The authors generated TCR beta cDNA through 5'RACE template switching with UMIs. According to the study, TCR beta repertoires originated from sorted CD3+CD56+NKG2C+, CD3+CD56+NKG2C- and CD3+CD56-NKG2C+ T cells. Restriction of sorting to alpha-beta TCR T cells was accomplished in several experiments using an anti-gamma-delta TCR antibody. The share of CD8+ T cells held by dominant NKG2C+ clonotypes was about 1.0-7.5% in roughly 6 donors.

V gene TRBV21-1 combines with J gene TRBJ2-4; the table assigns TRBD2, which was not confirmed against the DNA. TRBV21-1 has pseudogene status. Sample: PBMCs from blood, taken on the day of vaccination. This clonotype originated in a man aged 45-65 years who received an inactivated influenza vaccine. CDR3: CASSPSSLLAKNIQYF. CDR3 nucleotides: TGTGCCAGCAGCCCCAGTAGTCTCCTAGCCAAAAACATTCAGTACTTC.